These T cell receptor beta chains were read from a single sample in a study of cytomegalovirus exposure and HLA in healthy donors. The table came from immunoSEQ multiplex PCR; TCRdb's copy has only in-frame clones and leaves some out. The table lists around 86,000 clones, about 79% of them singletons. The material sequenced was PBMCs. All receptors come from a female donor in good health and CMV-seronegative. The CDR3 runs from the conserved cysteine through the conserved F or W. D genes are given only for firm matches.

TRBV20-1,11,TRBJ2-3,.,CSATGTDTQYF
TRBV29-1,14,TRBJ2-1,TRBD2,CSVVLAGDYNEQFF
TRBV19,15,TRBJ2-7,.,CATRMVPSQSYEQYF
TRBV28,19,TRBJ2-1,TRBD2,CASSQVGLAGGHLGNEQFF
TRBV6-8,18,TRBJ1-3,TRBD1,CASSHGDRAKLSGNTIYF
TRBV5-1,14,TRBJ2-1,.,CASSLDSSYNEQFF
TRBV2,14,TRBJ1-1,TRBD1,CASSLTDRDTEAFF
TRBV4-3,15,TRBJ2-7,.,CASSQDWGRGYEQYF
TRBV6-5,16,TRBJ2-5,.,CASSYSFEGRVETQYF
TRBV4-2,19,TRBJ2-2,TRBD2,CASSQNFLAGEVGTGELFF
TRBV6-6,14,TRBJ2-3,TRBD2,CASSLAGGSDTQYF
TRBV9,14,TRBJ1-2,.,CASSRSNRVYGYTF
TRBV6-5,15,TRBJ2-7,.,CASRYGMDRYYEQYF
TRBV28,13,TRBJ1-4,.,CASCGSSGEKLFF
TRBV7-2,17,TRBJ2-1,TRBD2,CASSFLAGGQSVNEQFF
TRBV18,16,TRBJ1-1,TRBD1,CASSPKPTGGWTEAFF
TRBV7-2,16,TRBJ2-2,.,CASSYVGGTETGELFF
TRBV28,14,TRBJ2-1,TRBD2,CASRPSGTYNEQFF
TRBV19,15,TRBJ1-3,.,CASSNRDRAGNTIYF
TRBV5-4,12,TRBJ2-1,.,CASSLQNNEQFF
TRBV12-5,10,TRBJ1-1,.,CASGSTEAFF
TRBV5-6,13,TRBJ2-7,.,CASSFAAAHEQYF
TRBV30,19,TRBJ1-1,.,CAPKTGRLSDKKENTEAFF
TRBV6-1,13,TRBJ2-3,TRBD2,CASRTSGTDTQYF
TRBV10-1,14,TRBJ2-1,TRBD2,CASSESTGGNEQFF
TRBV29-1,16,TRBJ2-3,TRBD2,CSVPAGSGSLTDTQYF
TRBV7-8,17,TRBJ2-2,TRBD2,CASSPRLAGMNTGELFF
TRBV6-6,15,TRBJ2-2,TRBD1,CASSYTRDSTGELFF
TRBV9,14,TRBJ2-7,TRBD1,CASSAGQGIYEQYF
TRBV4-1,15,TRBJ2-2,TRBD1,CASSPRDSLTGELFF
TRBV28,14,TRBJ1-1,.,CASSLGHKNTEAFF
TRBV19,16,TRBJ1-5,TRBD1,CASSSPDRGSNQPQHF
TRBV5-1,13,TRBJ1-6,.,CASSLQRDSPLHF
TRBV27,14,TRBJ2-7,.,CASSRGGISYEQYF
TRBV7-9,11,TRBJ2-7,.,CATSEVYEQYF
TRBV18,17,TRBJ2-7,.,CASSPISIPRSQGEQYF
TRBV28,15,TRBJ2-1,TRBD2,CASSSRGREYNEQFF
TRBV7-2,13,TRBJ2-1,.,CASSPQEVGEQFF
TRBV6-5,14,TRBJ2-1,.,CASRSPSTYNEQFF
TRBV27,12,TRBJ2-7,.,CASSLGGNEQYF